The clone carrying this T cell receptor beta chain was counted ten times or more. Its antigen remains unidentified. Both iRepertoire HTBI primers and Arm-PCR of CDR3 regions were used to build the TCR beta libraries. TCRdb reanalysed the multiplex PCR reads using MiXCR and keeps one entry per CDR3 protein. The sample lists 400,000 to 500,000 distinct CDR3 sequences, roughly 15% seen once, with 23% in the top ten. Documented time point: newly diagnosed GD, antithyroid drugs for less than 3 months. Isolated PBMC RNA provided the starting material for the TCR library. The record originates from a study of regulatory T cells in long-lasting Graves disease. Study information: Graves' patients (newly diagnosed) had been on antithyroid drugs under 3 months.

The study's findings and limits: With persistent disease, TRBV28, TRBJ1-2 and TRBJ2-5 were the favored segments.

This CDR3 region has 15 residues. V gave up 0 bases and J gave up 3 bases, with 12 bases separating them. Germline V gene sequence: CDR1 DFQATT, CDR2 SNEGSKA (reference sequence). Another study also made use of these data, one on T cells in Graves' hyperthyroidism and ophthalmopathy. That report adds: The blood repertoire included most of the expanded thyroid clonotypes above 0.001. A model using 13 V-J features told ophthalmopathy apart from stable hyperthyroidism.

Sample: peripheral blood mononuclear cells (PBMCs), taken at new diagnosis, from a patient treated with antithyroid drugs. The chain employs TRBV20-1 and TRBJ1-5; D is ambiguous. The sequence was obtained from a woman aged 18-35 years with Graves disease. The CDR3 reads CSARDERAPNQPQHF. CDR3 bases: TGCAGTGCTAGAGATGAAAGGGCCCCCAATCAGCCCCAGCATTTT.